These 8 T cell receptor beta chains were sequenced from one sample in a study of Tregs in tolerant kidney transplant recipients. Profiled with immunoSEQ multiplex PCR; TCRdb holds only in-frame clones, not every one. This sample yields about 240,000 clones, of which roughly 80% are seen a single time; around 0.68% belongs to the top ten. The sample taken for sequencing was CD4+ T cells from blood. Receptors originate from a human donor in good health.

The chain has TRBV7-3 and TRBJ2-3, with D maybe TRBD2 (5 bases). The CDR3 covers 14 residues. Germline lookup yields CDR1 SGHTA and CDR2 FQGTGA. The ends were cut back, 4 bases at V and 2 bases at J, with 10 bases in the middle. The CDR3 DNA follows: TGTGCCAGCAGCTACGGGGATTTCACAGATACGCAGTATTTT. This sequence encodes CASSYGDFTDTQYF.

The CDR3 loop reads CASSYAASGGRDTQYF. The CDR3 coding sequence is TGTGCCAGCAGTTACGCGGCTAGCGGGGGGAGAGATACGCAGTATTTT. V and J are TRBV6-5 and TRBJ2-3, with 11 bases aligning to TRBD2. V trimming: 2 bases; J trimming: 5 bases; junction bases outside the gene matches: 6. Looked up from germline, CDR1 is MNHEY and CDR2 is SVGAGI. CDR3 length: 16 amino acids.

This clone was counted a single time. The rearrangement links TRBV11-2 to TRBJ2-7; unclear D gene. CDR3 length equals 12 residues. V lost 7 bases and J lost 4, with 11 bases in between. Germline V gene lookup returns CDR1 SGHAT and CDR2 FQNNGV. Written as DNA, the CDR3 is TGTGCCAGCACCCGGGCCACTTACGAGCAGTACTTC. Its translation: CASTRATYEQYF. Using reference TRBV11-2 and TRBJ2-7 for the parts outside the CDR3, the full variable domain is EAGVAQSPRYKIIEKRQSVAFWCNPISGHATLYWYQQILGQGPKLLIQFQNNGVVDDSQLPKDRFSAERLKGVDSTLKIQPAKLEDSAVYLCASTRATYEQYFGPGTRLTVT.

This clone was counted only a few times. The chain uses TRBV30 and TRBJ2-1; 10 bases align to TRBD1. With 0 bases clipped from V and 13 bases from J, the junction kept 6 bases outside the gene matches. CDR1 and CDR2 (germline): GTSNPN, SVGIG (reference sequence). This CDR3 has 13 amino acids. This chain's CDR3 is CAWSVQGDRGQFF. CDR3 nucleotide sequence: TGTGCCTGGAGTGTACAGGGGGACAGGGGACAGTTCTTC.

This chain connects TRBV7-2 to TRBJ2-1; TRBD2 aligns across 10 bases. CDR1 SGHTA and CDR2 FQGNSA come from the germline V gene. The CDR3 has 15 residues. V lost 3 bases and J lost 6; bases outside the gene matches: 5. CDR3 region: CASSFTSGASNEQFF. The CDR3 region has the DNA TGTGCCAGCAGCTTCACTAGCGGGGCCAGCAATGAGCAGTTCTTC. Supplemented by reference TRBV7-2 and TRBJ2-1, the full variable domain reads GAGVSQSPSNKVTEKGKDVELRCDPISGHTALYWYRQSLGQGLEFLIYFQGNSAPDKSGLPSDRFSAERTGGSVSTLTIQRTQQEDSAVYLCASSFTSGASNEQFFGPGTRLTVL.

J is TRBJ2-7 and V is TRBV6-5; weak D call: TRBD2 (6 bases). Trimming cost V 5 bases and J 2 bases, with 16 bases left between them. The CDR3 sequence is 15 residues long. Germline V CDR1 and CDR2: MNHEY, SVGAGI. CDR3 amino acids: CASSGQTSVPYEQYF. In DNA form, the CDR3 reads TGTGCCAGCAGTGGCCAGACTAGTGTTCCCTACGAGCAGTACTTC.

V is TRBV29-1 and J is TRBJ2-3, with D uncertain. The CDR3 has 10 residues. V gave up 4 bases and J gave up 5 bases, with 4 bases separating them. Germline CDR1 SQVTM, CDR2 ANQGSEA. The DNA of the CDR3 is TGCAGCGTTGGGGTAGATACGCAGTATTTT. Amino acid sequence: CSVGVDTQYF.

The table lists this clone with a few counts. The chain combines TRBV7-2 with TRBJ2-1; 9 bases map to TRBD2. Germline loops: CDR1 SGHTA, CDR2 FQGNSA. V lost 5 bases, J lost 6 bases, and 8 bases stayed unmatched. This CDR3 region has 15 residues. CDR3 loop: CASSRGTSRGNEQFF. For the CDR3, the DNA is TGTGCCAGCAGCCGAGGGACTAGCAGGGGCAATGAGCAGTTCTTC.